This T cell receptor beta chain was captured in a study of blood T cell repertoires in COVID-19. Across the study: COVID-19 samples, acute and convalescent, were from the United States, Italy and Spain. Sources were T cells, B-cell-depleted T cells, or PBMCs; the material itself was cDNA or gDNA.

CDR1 and CDR2 from the germline V gene are LGHDT and YNNKEL (reference sequence). Trimming removed 10 bases at V and 4 bases at J, with 9 bases between. CDR3 length: 11 residues. Study members were between about 18 and 100 years old and lived in 20 to 30 US regions. As processed by the authors: Researchers report that nucleated cell counts were estimated from reference gene primer amplification. TCRdb's copy holds only in-frame clones and misses some; the assay was immunoSEQ multiplex PCR. From that table come the V and J calls and clone size; the DNA was used to work out D and trimming. The sample has around 190,000 clones, more than 65% seen once; the top ten hold less than 20%.

This sequence was found in a woman aged 45-65 years with acute COVID-19. The sample consisted of PBMCs or T cells enriched from blood (not recorded which). The rearrangement uses TRBV3-1 (or the pseudogene TRBV3-2) and TRBJ2-3; D may be TRBD1 (6 bases). In DNA form, the CDR3 reads TGTGCCACCTCAGGGGCAGATACGCAGTATTTT. Translating gives CATSGADTQYF.